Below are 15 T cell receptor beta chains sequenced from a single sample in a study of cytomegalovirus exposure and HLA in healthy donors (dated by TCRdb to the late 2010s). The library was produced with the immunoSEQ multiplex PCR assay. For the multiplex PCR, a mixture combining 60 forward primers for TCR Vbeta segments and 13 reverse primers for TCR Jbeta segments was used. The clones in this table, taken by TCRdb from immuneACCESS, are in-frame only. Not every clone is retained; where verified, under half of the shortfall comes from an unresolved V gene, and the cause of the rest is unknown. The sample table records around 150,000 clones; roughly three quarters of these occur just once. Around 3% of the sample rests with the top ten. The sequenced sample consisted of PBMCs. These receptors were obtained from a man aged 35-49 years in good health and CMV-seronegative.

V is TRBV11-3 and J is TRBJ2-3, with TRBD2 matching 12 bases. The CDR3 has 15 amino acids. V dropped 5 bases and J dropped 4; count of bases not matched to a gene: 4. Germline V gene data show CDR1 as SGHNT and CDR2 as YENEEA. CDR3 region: CASSPGLAGSDTQYF. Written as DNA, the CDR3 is TGTGCCAGCAGCCCGGGACTAGCGGGTTCAGATACGCAGTATTTT.

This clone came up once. DNA for the CDR3: TGTGCCAGCAGTTCCCCGCCGGGACTAGCGGGACGAGAGACCCAGTACTTC. Residues: CASSSPPGLAGRETQYF. The chain employs TRBV5-6 and TRBJ2-5, with 13 bases matching TRBD2. Germline assignment: CDR1 SGHDT and CDR2 YYEEEE. The CDR3 length is 17 residues. Trimming at V came to 5 bases and at J to 4 bases, leaving 11 bases not matched to a gene.

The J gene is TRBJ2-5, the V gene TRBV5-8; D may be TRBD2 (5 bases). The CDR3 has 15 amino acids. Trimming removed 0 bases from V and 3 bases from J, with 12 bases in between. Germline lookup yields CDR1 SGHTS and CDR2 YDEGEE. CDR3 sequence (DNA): TGTGCCAGCAGCTTGGTAGCCGGGATCGAAGAGACCCAGTACTTC. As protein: CASSLVAGIEETQYF. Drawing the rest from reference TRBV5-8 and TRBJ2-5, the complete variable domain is EAGVTQSPTHLIKTRGQQATLRCSPISGHTSVYWYQQALGLGLQFLLWYDEGEERNRGNFPPRFSGRQFPNYSSELNVNALELEDSALYLCASSLVAGIEETQYFGPGTRLLVL.

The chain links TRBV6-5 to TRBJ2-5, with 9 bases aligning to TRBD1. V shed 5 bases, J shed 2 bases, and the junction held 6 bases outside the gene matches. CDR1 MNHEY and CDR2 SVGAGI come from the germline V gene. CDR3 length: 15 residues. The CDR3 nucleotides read TGTGCCAGCAGTACCACAGGGGGCGTACAAGAGACCCAGTACTTC. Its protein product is CASSTTGGVQETQYF.

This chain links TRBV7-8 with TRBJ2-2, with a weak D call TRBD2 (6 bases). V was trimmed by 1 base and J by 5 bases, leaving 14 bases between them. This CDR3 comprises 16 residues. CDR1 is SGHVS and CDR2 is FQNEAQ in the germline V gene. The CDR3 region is CASSLGREGRTGELFF. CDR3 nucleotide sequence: TGTGCCAGCAGCTTAGGGCGGGAAGGGCGGACCGGGGAGCTGTTTTTT.

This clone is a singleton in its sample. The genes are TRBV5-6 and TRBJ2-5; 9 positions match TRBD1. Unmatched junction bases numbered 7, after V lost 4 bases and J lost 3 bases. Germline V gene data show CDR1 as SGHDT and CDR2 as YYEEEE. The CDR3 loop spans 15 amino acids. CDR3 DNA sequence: TGTGCCAGCAGCCCCCACAGGGGGCGGAAAGAGACCCAGTACTTC. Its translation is CASSPHRGRKETQYF.

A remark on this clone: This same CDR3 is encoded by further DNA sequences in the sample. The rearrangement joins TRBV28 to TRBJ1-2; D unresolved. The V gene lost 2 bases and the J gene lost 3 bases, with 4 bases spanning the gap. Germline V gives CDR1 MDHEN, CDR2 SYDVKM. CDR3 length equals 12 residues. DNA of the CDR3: TGTGCCAGCAGTTTACAGGACTATGGCTACACCTTC. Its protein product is CASSLQDYGYTF.

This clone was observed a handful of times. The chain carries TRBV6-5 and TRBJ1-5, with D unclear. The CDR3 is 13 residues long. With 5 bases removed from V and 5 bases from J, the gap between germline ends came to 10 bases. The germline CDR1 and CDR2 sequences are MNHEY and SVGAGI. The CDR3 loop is CASSDSRDQPQHF. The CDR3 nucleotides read TGTGCCAGCAGTGATAGCAGAGATCAGCCCCAGCATTTT.

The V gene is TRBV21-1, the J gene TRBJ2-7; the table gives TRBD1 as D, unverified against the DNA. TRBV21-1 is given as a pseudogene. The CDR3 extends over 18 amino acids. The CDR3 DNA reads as TGTGCCAGCAGCAAAGAGTGGCAGGGGGGCCGCGGAACCTACGAGCAGTACTTC. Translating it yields CASSKEWQGGRGTYEQYF.

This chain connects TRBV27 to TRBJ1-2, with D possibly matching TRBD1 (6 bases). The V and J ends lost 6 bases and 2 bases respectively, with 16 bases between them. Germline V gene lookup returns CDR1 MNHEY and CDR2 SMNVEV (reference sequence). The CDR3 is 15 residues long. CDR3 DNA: TGTGCCAGCAGCCTTCAGGGGCGTGGGAACTATGGCTACACCTTC. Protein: CASSLQGRGNYGYTF.

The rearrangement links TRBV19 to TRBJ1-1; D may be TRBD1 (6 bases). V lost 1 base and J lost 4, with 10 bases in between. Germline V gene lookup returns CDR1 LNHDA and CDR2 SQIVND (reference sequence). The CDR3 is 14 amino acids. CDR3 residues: CASSIGGGVTEAFF. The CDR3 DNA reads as TGTGCCAGTAGTATAGGGGGGGGCGTCACTGAAGCTTTCTTT.

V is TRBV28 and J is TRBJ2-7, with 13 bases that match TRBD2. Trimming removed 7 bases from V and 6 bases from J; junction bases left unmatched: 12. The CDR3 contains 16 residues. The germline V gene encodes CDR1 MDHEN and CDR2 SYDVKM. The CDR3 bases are TGTGCCAGCACACCAGAAACTAGCGGGGGGGCCCGCGAGCAGTACTTC. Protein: CASTPETSGGAREQYF.

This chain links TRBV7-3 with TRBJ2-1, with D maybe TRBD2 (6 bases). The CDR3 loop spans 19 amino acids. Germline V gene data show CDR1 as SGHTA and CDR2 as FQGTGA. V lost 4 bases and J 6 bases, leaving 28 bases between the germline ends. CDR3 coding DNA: TGTGCCAGCAGCTCCCCTTCCGAGGACCCCCGGGACTCCCTCAATGAGCAGTTCTTC. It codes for CASSSPSEDPRDSLNEQFF.

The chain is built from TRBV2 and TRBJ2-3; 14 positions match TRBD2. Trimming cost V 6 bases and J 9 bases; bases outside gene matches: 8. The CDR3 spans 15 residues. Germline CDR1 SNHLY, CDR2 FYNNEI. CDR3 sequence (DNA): TGTGCCAGCAGAGCCGGGACTAGCGGGGGCGGCACGCAGTATTTT. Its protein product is CASRAGTSGGGTQYF. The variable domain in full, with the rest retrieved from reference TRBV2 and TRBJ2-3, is EPEVTQTPSHQVTQMGQEVILRCVPISNHLYFYWYRQILGQKVEFLVSFYNNEISEKSEIFDDQFSVERPDGSNFTLKIRSTKLEDSAMYFCASRAGTSGGGTQYFGPGTRLTVL.

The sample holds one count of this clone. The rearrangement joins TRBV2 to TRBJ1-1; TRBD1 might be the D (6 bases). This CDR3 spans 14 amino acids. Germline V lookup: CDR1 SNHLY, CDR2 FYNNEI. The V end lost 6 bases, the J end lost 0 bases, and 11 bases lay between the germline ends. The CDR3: CASRQGPMNTEAFF. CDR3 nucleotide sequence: TGTGCCAGCAGGCAGGGGCCTATGAACACTGAAGCTTTCTTT.